These 19 T cell receptor beta chains originate from one sample sequenced in a study of shared clonotypes between healthy human individuals. Libraries were prepared by immunoSEQ multiplex PCR; TCRdb keeps only in-frame clonotypes and omits some of them. Among hundreds of thousands of clones, approximately 96% were seen once, and the ten largest hold 0.095% to 0.13%. Naivety among CD8 cells was defined by CD45RO negativity and positive CCR7 selection, thereby excluding terminally differentiated effector memory CD45RA+ cells. Sequenced input: naive CD8+ T cells sorted from blood. Receptors originate from a woman aged 25 to 39 in good health.

The chain joins TRBV5-6 to TRBJ2-1; 7 nucleotides match TRBD2. This CDR3 comprises 18 residues. The germline CDR1 and CDR2 sequences are SGHDT and YYEEEE. V dropped 4 bases and J dropped 8; count of bases not matched to a gene: 21. The CDR3: CASSPRTSTLAVMDEQFF. The CDR3 DNA sequence: TGTGCCAGCAGCCCTCGCACTTCGACCCTAGCGGTTATGGATGAGCAGTTCTTC.

The rearrangement joins TRBV11-2 to TRBJ2-7; 8 positions agree with TRBD1. CDR3 length: 14 amino acids. Germline V gene data show CDR1 as SGHAT and CDR2 as FQNNGV. J was trimmed by 4 bases and V by 1 base; bases with no gene match: 3. The CDR3 DNA reads as TGTGCCAGCAGCTTAGGGGGACAGGTGTACGAGCAGTACTTC. This gives the protein CASSLGGQVYEQYF.

V gene TRBV27 combines with J gene TRBJ2-1; 8 bases are a match to TRBD2. With V trimmed by 5 bases and J by 7 bases, 10 bases remained unmatched. CDR3 length equals 15 residues. Germline assignment: CDR1 MNHEY and CDR2 SMNVEV (reference sequence). CDR3 amino acids: CASSLSGSGVNEQFF. CDR3 sequence (DNA): TGTGCCAGCAGTCTCAGCGGGAGTGGGGTAAATGAGCAGTTCTTC.

The chain uses TRBV11-2 and TRBJ2-6; D gene ambiguous. V dropped 1 base and J dropped 2 bases, with 18 bases sitting between them. Germline CDR1 and CDR2: SGHAT and FQNNGV. The CDR3 length is 19 residues. CDR3 amino acids: CASSLVPERPSTGANVLTF. CDR3 DNA sequence: TGTGCCAGCAGCTTAGTTCCCGAGAGGCCCTCGACTGGGGCCAACGTCCTGACTTTC.

The chain recombines TRBV7-7 with TRBJ1-1, with D possibly matching TRBD1 (6 bases). V lost 5 bases and J 5 bases, leaving 18 bases between the germline ends. The CDR3 is 15 amino acids. CDR1 and CDR2 from the germline V gene are SSHAT and FNYEAQ (reference sequence). This CDR3 is CASSPVRGAGTEAFF. For the CDR3, the DNA is TGTGCCAGCAGCCCAGTGAGGGGGGCTGGTACTGAAGCTTTCTTT. Supplemented by reference TRBV7-7 and TRBJ1-1, the full variable domain reads GAGVSQSPRYKVTKRGQDVTLRCDPISSHATLYWYQQALGQGPEFLTYFNYEAQPDKSGLPSDRFSAERPEGSISTLTIQRTEQRDSAMYRCASSPVRGAGTEAFFGQGTRLTVV.

V usage is TRBV5-1 and J usage is TRBJ2-2; possible D gene TRBD1, 8 bases. The CDR3 sequence is 15 residues long. Germline loops: CDR1 SGHRS, CDR2 YFSETQ. V was cut by 4 bases and J by 5 bases, with 15 bases left in between. The CDR3 DNA reads as TGCGCCAGCAGCCCCACAGGGGGAGGGACCGGGGAGCTGTTTTTT. It yields the protein CASSPTGGGTGELFF.

This rearrangement joins TRBV4-1 to TRBJ2-7, with 15 bases fitting TRBD2. With V trimmed by 2 bases and J by 3 bases, 8 bases remained unmatched. Germline V CDR1 and CDR2: MGHRA, YSYEKL. The CDR3 has 18 amino acids. CDR3 in amino acids: CASSQRTSGRVNLYEQYF. The CDR3, as DNA: TGCGCCAGCAGCCAACGGACTAGCGGGAGGGTTAATCTCTACGAGCAGTACTTC.

The chain links TRBV11-3 to TRBJ2-1; D is uncertain. Trimming took off 1 base at V and 6 bases at J, with 10 bases between the two ends. The CDR3 sequence is 14 residues long. Germline V gene data show CDR1 as SGHNT and CDR2 as YENEEA. The CDR3 spells CASSLGGATNEQFF. CDR3 in DNA: TGTGCCAGCAGCTTAGGAGGAGCCACCAATGAGCAGTTCTTC. Based on the CDR3 plus reference TRBV11-3 and TRBJ2-1, the full variable domain is EAGVVQSPRYKIIEKKQPVAFWCNPISGHNTLYWYLQNLGQGPELLIRYENEEAVDDSQLPKDRFSAERLKGVDSTLKIQPAELGDSAVYLCASSLGGATNEQFFGPGTRLTVL.

This sequence joins TRBV28 and TRBJ1-1; no clear D. Germline V gene lookup returns CDR1 MDHEN and CDR2 SYDVKM. The CDR3 consists of 14 residues. Trimming shortened V by 7 bases and J by 0 bases, and 12 bases separated the two germline ends. The CDR3 DNA reads as TGTGCCAGCACGAGGCAGGAGCTGAACACTGAAGCTTTCTTT. Translated: CASTRQELNTEAFF.

V and J are TRBV11-3 and TRBJ2-3; the D is unclear. The germline CDR1 and CDR2 sequences are SGHNT and YENEEA. With 5 bases removed from V and 2 bases from J, the gap between germline ends came to 8 bases. This CDR3 is built from 13 residues. The CDR3 is CASSTGDTDTQYF. The CDR3 DNA follows: TGTGCCAGCAGCACCGGAGACACAGATACGCAGTATTTT. Full variable domain (rest looked up from reference TRBV11-3 and TRBJ2-3): EAGVVQSPRYKIIEKKQPVAFWCNPISGHNTLYWYLQNLGQGPELLIRYENEEAVDDSQLPKDRFSAERLKGVDSTLKIQPAELGDSAVYLCASSTGDTDTQYFGPGTRLTVL.

V and J are TRBV2 and TRBJ2-4, with 9 bases matching TRBD1. The CDR3 runs to 14 residues. V was pared by 8 bases and J by 7 bases, with 9 bases of the junction left unmatched. CDR1 is SNHLY and CDR2 is FYNNEI in the germline V gene. The CDR3 sequence: CASVTDRGENIQYF. CDR3 coding DNA: TGTGCCAGCGTAACCGACAGGGGGGAGAACATTCAGTACTTC. The full variable domain, in which reference TRBV2 and TRBJ2-4 provide the parts outside the CDR3, is EPEVTQTPSHQVTQMGQEVILRCVPISNHLYFYWYRQILGQKVEFLVSFYNNEISEKSEIFDDQFSVERPDGSNFTLKIRSTKLEDSAMYFCASVTDRGENIQYFGAGTRLSVL.

This clone was counted a few times. This chain joins TRBV6-1 and TRBJ1-2; possibly TRBD1 for D (6 bases). CDR1 is MNHNS and CDR2 is SASEGT in the germline V gene. V lost 4 bases, J lost 4 bases, and 7 bases lay in between. The CDR3 length is 12 residues. The CDR3 DNA is TGTGCCAGCAGTGGGACAGCCTATGGCTACACCTTC. It encodes CASSGTAYGYTF.

The chain links TRBV6-5 to TRBJ1-2; D unclear. The CDR3 has 16 residues. V was shortened by 0 bases and J by 3 bases, with 14 bases between the two germline ends. The V gene's germline CDR1 is MNHEY and CDR2 SVGAGI. The CDR3 DNA follows: TGTGCCAGCAGTTACTCGGTTGGGGAATTCCACTATGGCTACACCTTC. It is translated as CASSYSVGEFHYGYTF.

J is TRBJ2-7 and V is TRBV11-1; 7 nucleotides agree with TRBD1. In germline, CDR1 is SGHAT, CDR2 FQDESV (reference sequence). This CDR3 spans 14 amino acids. Trimming at V came to 3 bases and at J to 3 bases, leaving 5 bases not matched to a gene. The CDR3 spells CASSFPGQSYEQYF. The CDR3 DNA sequence: TGTGCCAGCAGCTTTCCGGGACAGAGCTACGAGCAGTACTTC. The complete variable domain, with remaining parts taken from reference TRBV11-1 and TRBJ2-7, reads EAEVAQSPRYKITEKSQAVAFWCDPISGHATLYWYRQILGQGPELLVQFQDESVVDDSQLPKDRFSAERLKGVDSTLKIQPAELGDSAMYLCASSFPGQSYEQYFGPGTRLTVT.

The chain employs TRBV29-1 and TRBJ2-7; 7 positions agree with TRBD1. Losses at the gene ends were 1 base for V and 4 bases for J; bases not matched to a gene: 4. Germline V gene data show CDR1 as SQVTM and CDR2 as ANQGSEA. CDR3 length: 13 amino acids. The CDR3 reads CSVEGQGEYEQYF. The CDR3 nucleotides are TGCAGCGTTGAAGGACAGGGAGAATACGAGCAGTACTTC.

Note on this clone: The sample has other DNA sequences that encode this CDR3 too. The chain employs TRBV13 and TRBJ2-7, with D unresolved. V shed 4 bases and J shed 1 base, with 5 bases lying between them. Germline V CDR1 and CDR2: PRHDT, FYEKMQ (reference sequence). The CDR3 is made up of 12 amino acids. The CDR3: CASSSGSYEQYF. In DNA, the CDR3 is TGTGCCAGCAGCTCCGGTTCCTACGAGCAGTACTTC.

The rearrangement links TRBV10-3 to TRBJ2-5; the D is unclear. The germline V and J ends were trimmed by 0 bases and 11 bases, with 7 bases remaining between them. The CDR3 sequence is 11 residues long. The V gene's germline CDR1 is ENHRY and CDR2 SYGVKD. The DNA of the CDR3 is TGTGCCATCAGTGAGTCGTCAGAGCAGTACTTC. It yields the protein CAISESSEQYF.

The V call is TRBV5-4, the J call TRBJ1-2; a possible D gene is TRBD1 (6 bases). Germline-derived CDR1 and CDR2 are SGHNT and YYREEE (reference sequence). The ends were cut back, 2 bases at V and 2 bases at J, with 10 bases in the middle. The CDR3 consists of 14 residues. The CDR3 spells CASSFRTGNYGYTF. In nucleotides, the CDR3 is TGTGCCAGCAGCTTTCGAACAGGGAACTATGGCTACACCTTC.

The chain is built from TRBV5-4 and TRBJ2-4; 7 positions agree with TRBD1. Per the germline V gene, CDR1 is SGHNT and CDR2 is YYREEE (reference sequence). The CDR3 loop spans 18 amino acids. With V trimmed by 0 bases and J by 3 bases, 12 bases remained unmatched. The CDR3 reads CASSLVSIWDRDKNIQYF. CDR3 bases: TGTGCCAGCAGCTTGGTCAGTATTTGGGACAGAGACAAAAACATTCAGTACTTC.